This T cell receptor (beta chain) was found in a study of identical twins' blood T cells (dated by TCRdb to 2013 to 2014). Looking at the study overall: About 52 million Illumina reads were obtained across roughly 12 libraries, comprising six alpha-chain and six beta-chain libraries. TCR alpha and beta chain repertoires of three pairs of monozygous twins were compared using next-generation sequencing to assess genetic influence on repertoire formation.

The library relied on 5' RACE. The sequencing machine was an Illumina Genome Analyzer IIx. RNA-based TCR cDNA libraries were prepared by a previously described protocol with several modifications. To prevent cross-contamination, sample-specific barcodes were introduced on both ends of each TCR cDNA library during cDNA synthesis and amplification. On the authors' methods: Between about 100,000 and nearly 500,000 clonotypes were identified per individual, and about 2.2 to 3.6 million CDR3-containing reads were obtained per library. Reads carrying improper barcode index combinations were removed, after which the MiTCR software was used to build a cloneset for each library. MiTCR filtered or rescued low-quality reads and corrected PCR and sequencing errors when assembling CDR3 clonotypes. Artificial out-of-frame clonotypes were removed by being mapped to in-frame sequences, with one indel in the CDR3 allowed. Similarity in V and J gene usage between donors was calculated as the Jensen-Shannon divergence divided by the mean entropy. The public reads were reprocessed in TCRdb via fastp at Q25 and MiXCR, keeping in-frame beta chains. Every CDR3 protein is listed once, alongside the most common genes and DNA of its rows. These V and J calls originate from TCRdb's pipeline instead of the authors' own analysis. This sample holds around 380,000 distinct CDR3 sequences; approximately 30% were observed only once. Around 5.6% of the sample is taken by the ten largest.

Six healthy women forming three monozygous twin pairs were used as donors. Each of the three twin pairs had been raised together, and the twins in each pair were thought likely to have encountered the same infectious agents and vaccines. TCR cDNA libraries were prepared from RNA that had been isolated from peripheral blood mononuclear cells. The germline V gene (reference sequence) provides CDR1 DFQATT and CDR2 SNEGSKA. The cysteine opens and the phenylalanine closes a CDR3 of 12 amino acids. Just the 36-base CDR3 DNA is kept, in frame starting at base 1. What the work shows at the level of the full study, not this receptor alone: Among the most abundant TCRbeta clonotypes, each donor shared more CDR3 sequences with her twin than with unrelated donors. The number of CDR3 clonotypes shared between two donors was mainly determined by the product of the cloneset sizes of the two donors, and no clear deviation from this trend was shown by twins. Independent studies were stated to be required to validate the proposed role of the TCRalpha J segment in MHC recognition during thymic selection. Because the twins were raised together, environmental influences could not be ruled out as an explanation for the similarity between twins. V gene usage was reported to be markedly more similar within twin pairs than between unrelated donors, even among non-selected out-of-frame TCRbeta clonotypes.

A note on this clonotype: The target of this receptor is not known. At one end, the junction sequence differs from germline, possibly due to a read error.

The sample comprised PBMCs. This receptor chain uses TRBV20-1 and TRBJ1-1, with TRBD1 as a weak D call on 5 bases. The receptor comes from a woman between 18 and 49 years old in good health. The nucleotide sequence reads as follows: TGCAGTGCTGGAGACGCGAGCAAGGGGGCTTTCTTT. This encodes CSAGDASKGAFF.